This paragraph covers one T cell receptor beta chain sequence. The target antigen is unknown. The data were taken from a study of CXCR3-negative and CXCR3-positive naive CD8 T cells. Study-level results: Naive cells with CXCR3 showed TRB CDR3s that were more hydrophobic than those in CXCR3-negative naive cells. Fresh PBMCs served for most assays, and CXCR3 expression fell partially after cryopreservation. For naive cells, CXCR3-negative and CXCR3-positive subsets had similar TRBV-TRBJ usage; for memory cells, usage differed.

The sorting of each CD8+ T cell subset was done in triplicate, at roughly 310,000 cells each. Carrying UMI labels, the TRB cDNA libraries were prepared through 5' RACE. TCRdb re-called the 5' RACE reads; one entry per CDR3 protein, DNA not given. The sample's table shows roughly 63,000 distinct CDR3 sequences. The CDR3 sequence is 15 residues long. CDR1 is KGHDR, CDR2 SFDVKD, per germline. Sequenced material: naive CXCR3+ CD8+ T cells from blood. Subset described: CD45RO-CCR7+CD27+CD95- naive CD8+ T cells expressing CXCR3 (TNR3+). The chain has TRBV24-1 and TRBJ2-1; the D call of TRBD1 rests on TCRdb alone, since no DNA is present to check it. This TCR was sampled from a human donor in good health. Some clones in this sample may be carry-over from other donors' samples. CDR3 sequence: CATSAGQSSYNEQFF.